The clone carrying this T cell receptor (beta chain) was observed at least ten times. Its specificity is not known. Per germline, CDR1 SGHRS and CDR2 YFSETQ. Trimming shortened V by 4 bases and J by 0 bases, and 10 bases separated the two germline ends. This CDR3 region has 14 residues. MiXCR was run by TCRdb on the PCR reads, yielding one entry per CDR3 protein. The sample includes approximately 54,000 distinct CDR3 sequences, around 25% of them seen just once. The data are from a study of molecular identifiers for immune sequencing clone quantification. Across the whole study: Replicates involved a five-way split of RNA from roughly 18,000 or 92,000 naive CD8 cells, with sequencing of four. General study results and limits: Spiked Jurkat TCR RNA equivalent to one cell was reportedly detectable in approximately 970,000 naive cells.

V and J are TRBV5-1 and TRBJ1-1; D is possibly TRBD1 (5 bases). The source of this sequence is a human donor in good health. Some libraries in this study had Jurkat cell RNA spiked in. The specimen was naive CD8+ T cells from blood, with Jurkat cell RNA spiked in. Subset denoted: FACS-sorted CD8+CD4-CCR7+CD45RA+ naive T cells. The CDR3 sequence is CASSEGRMNTEAFF. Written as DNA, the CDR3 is TGCGCCAGCAGCGAGGGACGGATGAACACTGAAGCTTTCTTT.